This TCR beta chain is from a study of identical twins. Germline CDR1 reads LGHNA; CDR2 reads YSLEER. V shed 3 bases and J 6 bases; nucleotides not matched to a gene: 8. The CDR3 has 16 residues. TCRdb fed the 5' RACE reads into MiXCR, producing one record per CDR3 protein. The sample has approximately 260,000 distinct CDR3 sequences; more than 13% are singletons. The sample holds a few counts of this clonotype. What it binds is not known. Findings and caveats of the study: There were fewer insertions in abundant cord blood beta clonotypes, but memory repertoires showed no such pattern. Models, which agreed with sharing between unrelated individuals, nonetheless underestimated the out-of-frame TCR alpha sharing seen in monozygotic twins. In drawing conclusions, the study used cross-sectional statistical analysis and did not follow the same donors.

This TCR was sampled from a woman aged 18-30 years in good health. Specimen: memory (CD45RO+) T cells sorted from blood. The chain joins TRBV4-3 to TRBJ2-2; 9 positions match TRBD1. As DNA, the CDR3 is TGCGCCAGCAGCCAGGACAGGGGTGGATATCCCGGGGAGCTGTTTTTT. This codes for CASSQDRGGYPGELFF.